This paragraph covers one T cell receptor beta chain sequence. Its antigen is as yet unknown. Replicate PCRs from sorted subsets contained 200 ng DNA, which is roughly 30,000 T cell genomes. Here immunoSEQ multiplex PCR was the method, and the copy in TCRdb shows in-frame clones only, minus some. The data contain 780,000 or so clones, around 77% of them singletons. This CDR3 spans 15 amino acids. These data are taken from a study of shared clonotypes between healthy human individuals. Study-level points and caveats: Sharing across four donors was highest in naive CD4 (about 5%) and lowest in memory CD8 (around 0.4%).

Memory CD4+ cells were the fraction left after CD45RA+ naive selection. The V call is TRBV21-1, the J call TRBJ1-5. TRBV21-1 constitutes a pseudogene. Specimen: memory CD4+ T cells sorted from blood. As to subset: CD45RA-negative fraction. The clonotype originates from a woman aged 25 to 39 in good health. Written as DNA, the CDR3 is TGTGCCAGCAGCAAGACCCGACGGCCCCAACAGCCCCAGCATTTT. It is translated as CASSKTRRPQQPQHF.